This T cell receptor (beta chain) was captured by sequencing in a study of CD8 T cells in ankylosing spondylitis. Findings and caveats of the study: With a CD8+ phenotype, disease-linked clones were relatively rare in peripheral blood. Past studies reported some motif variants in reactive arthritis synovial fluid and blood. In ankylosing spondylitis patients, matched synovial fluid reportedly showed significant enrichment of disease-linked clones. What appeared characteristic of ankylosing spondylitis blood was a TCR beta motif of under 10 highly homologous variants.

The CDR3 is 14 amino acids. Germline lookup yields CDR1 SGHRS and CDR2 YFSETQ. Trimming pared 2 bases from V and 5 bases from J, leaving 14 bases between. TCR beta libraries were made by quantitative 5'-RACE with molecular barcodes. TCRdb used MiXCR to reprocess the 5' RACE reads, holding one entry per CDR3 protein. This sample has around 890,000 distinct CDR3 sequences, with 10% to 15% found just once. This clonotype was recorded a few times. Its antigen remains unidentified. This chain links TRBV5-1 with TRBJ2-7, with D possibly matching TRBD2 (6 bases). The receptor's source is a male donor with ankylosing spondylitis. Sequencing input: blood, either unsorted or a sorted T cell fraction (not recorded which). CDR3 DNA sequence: TGCGCCAGCAGCTTTGGCGGGGAAGCCCACGAGCAGTACTTC. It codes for CASSFGGEAHEQYF. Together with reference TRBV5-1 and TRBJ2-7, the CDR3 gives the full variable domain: KAGVTQTPRYLIKTRGQQVTLSCSPISGHRSVSWYQQTPGQGLQFLFEYFSETQRNKGNFPGRFSGRQFSNSRSEMNVSTLELGDSALYLCASSFGGEAHEQYFGPGTRLTVT.